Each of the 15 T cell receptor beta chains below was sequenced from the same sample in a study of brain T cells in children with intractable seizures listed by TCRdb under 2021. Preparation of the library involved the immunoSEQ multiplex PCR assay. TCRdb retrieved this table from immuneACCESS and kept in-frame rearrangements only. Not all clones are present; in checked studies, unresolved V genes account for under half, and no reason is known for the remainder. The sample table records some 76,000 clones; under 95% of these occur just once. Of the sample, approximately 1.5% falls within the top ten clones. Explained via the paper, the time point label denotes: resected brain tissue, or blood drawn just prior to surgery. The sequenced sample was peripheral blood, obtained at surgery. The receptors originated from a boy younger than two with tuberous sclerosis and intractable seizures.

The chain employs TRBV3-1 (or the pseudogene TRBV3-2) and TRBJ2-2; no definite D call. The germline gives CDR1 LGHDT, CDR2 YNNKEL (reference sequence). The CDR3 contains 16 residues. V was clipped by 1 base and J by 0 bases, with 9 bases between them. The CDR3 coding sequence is TGTGCCAGCAGCCAAGCCCCCATCACGAACACCGGGGAGCTGTTTTTT. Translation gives CASSQAPITNTGELFF.

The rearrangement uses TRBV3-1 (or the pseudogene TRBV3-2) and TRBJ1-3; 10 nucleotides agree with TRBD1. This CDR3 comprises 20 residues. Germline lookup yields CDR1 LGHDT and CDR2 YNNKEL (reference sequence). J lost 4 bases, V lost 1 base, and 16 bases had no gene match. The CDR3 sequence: CASSQVSLSGTGAPGNTIYF. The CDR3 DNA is TGTGCCAGCAGCCAAGTATCCCTGTCGGGGACAGGGGCACCAGGAAACACCATATATTTT.

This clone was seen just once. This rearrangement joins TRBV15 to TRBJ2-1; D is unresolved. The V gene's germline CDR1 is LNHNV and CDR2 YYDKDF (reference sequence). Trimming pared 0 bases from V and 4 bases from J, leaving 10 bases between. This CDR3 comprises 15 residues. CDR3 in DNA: TGTGCCACCAGCAGAGAGGGGTTAGGTTACAATGAGCAGTTCTTC. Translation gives CATSREGLGYNEQFF. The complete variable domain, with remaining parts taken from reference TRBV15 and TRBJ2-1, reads DAMVIQNPRYQVTQFGKPVTLSCSQTLNHNVMYWYQQKSSQAPKLLFHYYDKDFNNEADTPDNFQSRRPNTSFCFLDIRSPGLGDTAMYLCATSREGLGYNEQFFGPGTRLTVL.

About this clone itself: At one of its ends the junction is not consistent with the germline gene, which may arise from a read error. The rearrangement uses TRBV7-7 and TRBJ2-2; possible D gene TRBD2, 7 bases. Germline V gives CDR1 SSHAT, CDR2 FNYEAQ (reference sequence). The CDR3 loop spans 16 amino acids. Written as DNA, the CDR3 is TGTGCTAGCAGCTTAAGGGGGGGACTTCACACCGGGGAGCTGTTTTTT. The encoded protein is CASSLRGGLHTGELFF.

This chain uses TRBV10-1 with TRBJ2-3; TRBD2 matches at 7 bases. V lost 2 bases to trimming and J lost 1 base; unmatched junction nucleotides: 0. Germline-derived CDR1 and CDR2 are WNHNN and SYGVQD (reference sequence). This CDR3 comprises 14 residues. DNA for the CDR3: TGCGCCAGCAGTGAGACTAGCGGCACAGATACGCAGTATTTT. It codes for CASSETSGTDTQYF.

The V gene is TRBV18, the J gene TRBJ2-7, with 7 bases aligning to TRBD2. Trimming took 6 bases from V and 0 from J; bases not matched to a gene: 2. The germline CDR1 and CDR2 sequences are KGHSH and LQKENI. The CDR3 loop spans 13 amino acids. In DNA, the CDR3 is TGTGCCAGCTCTGGGGGGGACTCCTACGAGCAGTACTTC. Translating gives CASSGGDSYEQYF.

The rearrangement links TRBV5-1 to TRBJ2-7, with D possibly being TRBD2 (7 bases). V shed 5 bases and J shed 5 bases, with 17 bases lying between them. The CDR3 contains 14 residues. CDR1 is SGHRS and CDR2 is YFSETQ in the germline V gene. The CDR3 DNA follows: TGCGCCAGCAGGGAAGGGGGGGCCGTACACGAGCAGTACTTC. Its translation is CASREGGAVHEQYF.

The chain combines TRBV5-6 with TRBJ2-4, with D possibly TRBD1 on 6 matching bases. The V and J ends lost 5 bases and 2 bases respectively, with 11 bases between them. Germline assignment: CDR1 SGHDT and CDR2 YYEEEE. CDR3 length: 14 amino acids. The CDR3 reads CASSPGTTKNIQYF. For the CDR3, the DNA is TGTGCCAGCAGTCCCGGGACAACCAAAAACATTCAGTACTTC.

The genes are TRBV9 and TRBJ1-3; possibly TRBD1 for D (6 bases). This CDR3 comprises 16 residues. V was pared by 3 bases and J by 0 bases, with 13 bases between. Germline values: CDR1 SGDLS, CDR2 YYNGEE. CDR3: CASSDRDILSGNTIYF. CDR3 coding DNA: TGTGCCAGCAGCGACCGGGACATCCTCTCTGGAAACACCATATATTTT.

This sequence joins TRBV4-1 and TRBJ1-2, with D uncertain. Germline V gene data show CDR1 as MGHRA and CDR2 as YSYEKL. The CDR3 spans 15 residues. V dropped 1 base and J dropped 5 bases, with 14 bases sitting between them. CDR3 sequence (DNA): TGCGCCAGCAGCCAAGTGCCCGGCAGATTGTATGGCTACACCTTC. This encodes CASSQVPGRLYGYTF.

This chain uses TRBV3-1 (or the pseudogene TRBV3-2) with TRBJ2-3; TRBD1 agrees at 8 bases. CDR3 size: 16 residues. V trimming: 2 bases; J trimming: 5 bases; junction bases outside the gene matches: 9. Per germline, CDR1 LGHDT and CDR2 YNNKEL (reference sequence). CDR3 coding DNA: TGTGCCAGCAGCCAATCGACAGGGGTCAGGCAAGATACGCAGTATTTT. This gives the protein CASSQSTGVRQDTQYF.

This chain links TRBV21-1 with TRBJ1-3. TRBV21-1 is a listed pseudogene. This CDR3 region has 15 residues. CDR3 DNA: TGTGCCAGCAGCAAATTGGGTTGGACCTGTAACACCATATATTTT. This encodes CASSKLGWTCNTIYF.

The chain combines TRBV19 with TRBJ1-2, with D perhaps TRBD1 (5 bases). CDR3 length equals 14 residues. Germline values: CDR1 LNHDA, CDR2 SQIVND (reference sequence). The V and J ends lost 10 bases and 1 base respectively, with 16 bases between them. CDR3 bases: TGTGCCACTACAACGTCGGGGGATAACTATGGCTACACCTTC. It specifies CATTTSGDNYGYTF. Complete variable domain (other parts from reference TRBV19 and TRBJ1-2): DGGITQSPKYLFRKEGQNVTLSCEQNLNHDAMYWYRQDPGQGLRLIYYSQIVNDFQKGDIAEGYSVSREKKESFPLTVTSAQKNPTAFYLCATTTSGDNYGYTFGSGTRLTVV.

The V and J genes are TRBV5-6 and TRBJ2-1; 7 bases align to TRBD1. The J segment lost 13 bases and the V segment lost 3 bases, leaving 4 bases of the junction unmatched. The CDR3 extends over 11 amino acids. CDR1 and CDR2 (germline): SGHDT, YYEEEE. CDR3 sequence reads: CASSSGQDQFF. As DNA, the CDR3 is TGTGCCAGCAGCTCCGGACAGGACCAGTTCTTC.

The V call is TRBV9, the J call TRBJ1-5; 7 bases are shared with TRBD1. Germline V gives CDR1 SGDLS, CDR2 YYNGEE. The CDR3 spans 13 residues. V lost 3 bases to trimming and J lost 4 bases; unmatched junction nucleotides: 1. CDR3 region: CASSGQGNQPQHF. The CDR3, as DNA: TGTGCCAGCAGCGGACAGGGAAATCAGCCCCAGCATTTT.